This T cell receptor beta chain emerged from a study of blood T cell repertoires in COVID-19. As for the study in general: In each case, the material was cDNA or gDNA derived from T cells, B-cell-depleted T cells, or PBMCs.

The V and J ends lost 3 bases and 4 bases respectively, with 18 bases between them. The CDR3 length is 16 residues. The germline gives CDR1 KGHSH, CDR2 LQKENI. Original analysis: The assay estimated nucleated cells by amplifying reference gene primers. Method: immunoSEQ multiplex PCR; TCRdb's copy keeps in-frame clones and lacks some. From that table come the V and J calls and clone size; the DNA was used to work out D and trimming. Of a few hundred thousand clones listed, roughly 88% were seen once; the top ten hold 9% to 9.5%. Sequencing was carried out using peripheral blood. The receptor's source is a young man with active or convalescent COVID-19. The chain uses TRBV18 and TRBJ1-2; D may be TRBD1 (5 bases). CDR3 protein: CASSPVEGVRPYGYTF. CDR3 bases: TGTGCCAGCTCACCCGTGGAAGGGGTCAGGCCCTATGGCTACACCTTC.